The 25 T cell receptor beta chains listed next were all sequenced from one sample in a study of blood T cell repertoires in COVID-19. Method: immunoSEQ multiplex PCR; TCRdb's copy keeps in-frame clones and lacks some. Among approximately 100,000 clones listed, 86% were seen once. The specimen was PBMCs or T cells enriched from blood (not recorded which). The receptors shown here come from a woman in her forties or fifties who had recovered from COVID-19.

The rearrangement joins TRBV2 to TRBJ2-1; 9 bases align to TRBD1. The CDR3 has 16 residues. Germline CDR1 reads SNHLY; CDR2 reads FYNNEI. Trimming removed 6 bases from V and 8 bases from J; junction bases left unmatched: 14. CDR3 sequence (DNA): TGTGCCAGCAGCCCTCCCTTTGGGACAGGGATTTATGAGCAGTTCTTC. Translating it yields CASSPPFGTGIYEQFF. The whole variable domain, remainder taken from reference TRBV2 and TRBJ2-1, is EPEVTQTPSHQVTQMGQEVILRCVPISNHLYFYWYRQILGQKVEFLVSFYNNEISEKSEIFDDQFSVERPDGSNFTLKIRSTKLEDSAMYFCASSPPFGTGIYEQFFGPGTRLTVL.

CDR3: CARNGSPYEQYF. The CDR3 nucleotides are TGTGCCAGAAATGGTAGCCCCTACGAGCAGTACTTC. The V call is TRBV5-3, the J call TRBJ2-7, with unresolved D. TRBV5-3 is an open reading frame whose function is uncertain. The V and J ends lost 6 bases and 2 bases respectively, with 9 bases between them. The CDR3 is 12 amino acids.

The chain couples TRBV7-3 to TRBJ2-1, with D unclear. The CDR3 covers 15 residues. The germline V gene encodes CDR1 SGHTA and CDR2 FQGTGA. The V and J ends lost 2 bases and 0 bases respectively, with 8 bases between them. CDR3 sequence (DNA): TGTGCCAGCAGCTTAGCGGATCCCTCCTACAATGAGCAGTTCTTC. Its translation: CASSLADPSYNEQFF.

The chain joins TRBV5-6 to TRBJ2-4, with 7 bases fitting TRBD1. Germline CDR1 is SGHDT and CDR2 is YYEEEE. This CDR3 has 15 amino acids. V was pared by 4 bases and J by 0 bases, with 4 bases of the junction left unmatched. The CDR3 DNA reads as TGTGCCAGCAGCCCGGGACAGCTAGCCAAAAACATTCAGTACTTC. This gives the protein CASSPGQLAKNIQYF.

The chain links TRBV5-1 to TRBJ1-2; 9 bases agree with TRBD1. The CDR3 is 15 residues long. Trimming removed 4 bases from V and 7 bases from J; junction bases left unmatched: 11. From germline, CDR1 is SGHRS and CDR2 YFSETQ. The CDR3 DNA is TGCGCCAGCAGCCAAACAGGGGGCGCCGGCCTTGGCTACACCTTC. Translating gives CASSQTGGAGLGYTF.

The rearrangement links TRBV18 to TRBJ2-7; the match to TRBD1 covers 7 bases. V gave up 4 bases and J gave up 2 bases; unmatched junction bases: 2. Germline assignment: CDR1 KGHSH and CDR2 LQKENI. The CDR3 totals 13 residues. The CDR3 reads CASSRGTAYEQYF. Written as DNA, the CDR3 is TGTGCCAGCTCACGAGGGACAGCCTACGAGCAGTACTTC.

The J gene is TRBJ1-1, the V gene TRBV29-1; tentative D call: TRBD1 (6 bases). Germline loops: CDR1 SQVTM, CDR2 ANQGSEA. The germline V and J ends were trimmed by 6 bases and 7 bases, with 15 bases remaining between them. The CDR3 consists of 12 residues. DNA of the CDR3: TGCAGCGTCAATCAGGGGCATAGTGAAGCTTTCTTT. This encodes CSVNQGHSEAFF.

The chain links TRBV28 to TRBJ2-7, with D uncertain. Germline V gene sequence: CDR1 MDHEN, CDR2 SYDVKM. The CDR3 has 15 residues. V lost 5 bases to trimming and J lost 2 bases, with 16 bases between them. CDR3 DNA: TGTGCCAGCAGTAAACCCTTACTTCCACCCTACGAGCAGTACTTC. Translated: CASSKPLLPPYEQYF.

The chain joins TRBV28 to TRBJ1-3; TRBD1 aligns across 7 bases. The CDR3 is 16 residues long. V lost 6 bases to trimming and J lost 0 bases; unmatched junction nucleotides: 8. Germline values: CDR1 MDHEN, CDR2 SYDVKM. Here the CDR3 DNA reads TGTGCCAGCAGAACTACAGGGGACCCCTCTGGAAACACCATATATTTT. It yields the protein CASRTTGDPSGNTIYF.

Written as DNA, the CDR3 is TGTGCCAGCAGGCCCCAGGGGGTAGGAGGCTACACCTTC. This translates into CASRPQGVGGYTF. This sequence joins TRBV6-5 and TRBJ1-2; the match to TRBD1 covers 7 bases. Trimming took 6 bases from V and 8 from J; bases not matched to a gene: 9. The CDR3 length is 13 residues. Germline V gives CDR1 MNHEY, CDR2 SVGAGI.

The rearrangement joins TRBV19 to TRBJ2-5; 8 bases match TRBD1. The junction had 8 bases not matched to a gene; V was cut back by 6 bases and J by 5 bases. This CDR3 contains 14 residues. The germline gives CDR1 LNHDA, CDR2 SQIVND (reference sequence). The CDR3 spells CASSLGQGGETQYF. The CDR3 DNA sequence: TGTGCCAGTAGCCTTGGACAGGGCGGCGAGACCCAGTACTTC.

The genes are TRBV30 and TRBJ2-7, with 9 nucleotides matching TRBD2. This CDR3 contains 13 residues. The germline V gene has CDR1 GTSNPN and CDR2 SVGIG (reference sequence). With V trimmed by 5 bases and J by 2 bases, 4 bases remained unmatched. The CDR3 is CAWGLAGTYEQYF. CDR3 sequence (DNA): TGTGCCTGGGGGCTAGCGGGGACCTACGAGCAGTACTTC. The full variable domain, with the rest looked up from reference TRBV30 and TRBJ2-7, is SQTIHQWPATLVQPVGSPLSLECTVEGTSNPNLYWYRQAAGRGLQLLFYSVGIGQISSEVPQNLSASRPQDRQFILSSKKLLLSDSGFYLCAWGLAGTYEQYFGPGTRLTVT.

This clone came up once. The genes are TRBV11-3 and TRBJ2-1, with a tentative D call TRBD1 (5 bases). The germline gives CDR1 SGHNT, CDR2 YENEEA. The CDR3 covers 13 residues. V was shortened by 5 bases and J by 10 bases, with 15 bases between the two germline ends. The CDR3 spells CASSQDQGTEQFF. CDR3 bases: TGTGCCAGCAGCCAAGATCAGGGTACCGAGCAGTTCTTC.

This chain connects TRBV19 to TRBJ1-1; D is ambiguous. This CDR3 contains 14 residues. Per germline, CDR1 LNHDA and CDR2 SQIVND (reference sequence). V was trimmed by 7 bases and J by 2 bases, leaving 14 bases between them. CDR3 in DNA: TGTGCCAGTACCCTGGCTGGAGTTAACACTGAAGCTTTCTTT. Protein: CASTLAGVNTEAFF.

The chain employs TRBV21-1 and TRBJ1-1; TRBD1 reflects the table's D call only, with no check against the DNA. TRBV21-1 is labeled a pseudogene. There are 17 residues in the CDR3. This CDR3 is CASSKGGSDRGDTEAFF. The DNA for the CDR3 is TGTGCCAGCAGCAAAGGGGGGTCCGACAGGGGCGACACTGAAGCTTTCTTT.

The rearrangement joins TRBV10-3 to TRBJ1-2; 7 bases are a match to TRBD1. This CDR3 is 14 amino acids long. The J segment lost 7 bases and the V segment lost 8 bases, leaving 13 bases of the junction unmatched. CDR1 and CDR2 (germline): ENHRY, SYGVKD. The CDR3 reads CAIGATDRESGYTF. CDR3 coding DNA: TGTGCCATCGGAGCCACCGACAGGGAAAGTGGCTACACCTTC.

The rearrangement uses TRBV3-1 (or the pseudogene TRBV3-2) and TRBJ1-1; the D is unclear. The ends were cut back, 4 bases at V and 0 bases at J, with 9 bases in the middle. Germline CDR1 reads LGHDT; CDR2 reads YNNKEL (reference sequence). The CDR3 is 14 amino acids. The CDR3 DNA follows: TGTGCCAGCAGCCTGACACAGATGAACACTGAAGCTTTCTTT. Its protein is CASSLTQMNTEAFF.

This clone was counted a few times. The rearrangement joins TRBV24-1 to TRBJ2-2; 7 bases agree with TRBD1. V trimming: 10 bases; J trimming: 5 bases; junction bases outside the gene matches: 9. The CDR3 contains 14 residues. Germline V gene sequence: CDR1 KGHDR, CDR2 SFDVKD. The CDR3 region is CATEINRGTGELFF. The DNA of the CDR3 is TGTGCCACAGAGATCAACAGGGGAACCGGGGAGCTGTTTTTT.

The chain carries TRBV5-5 and TRBJ2-2; 11 positions match TRBD2. The J segment lost 4 bases and the V segment lost 2 bases, leaving 4 bases of the junction unmatched. The CDR3 has 16 amino acids. Germline CDR1 reads SGHKS; CDR2 reads YYEKEE (reference sequence). The DNA for the CDR3 is TGTGCCAGCAGCTTCACTAGCGGGAGTGGCACCGGGGAGCTGTTTTTT. This translates into CASSFTSGSGTGELFF.

This chain joins TRBV27 and TRBJ2-7; TRBD2 matches 9 bases. Trimming removed 4 bases from V and 4 bases from J; junction bases left unmatched: 14. Germline CDR1 and CDR2: MNHEY and SMNVEV (reference sequence). The CDR3 runs to 17 residues. CDR3 residues: CASSSLSGGRATYEQYF. The CDR3 nucleotides are TGTGCCAGCAGTTCCCTATCCGGCGGGAGGGCTACGTACGAGCAGTACTTC.

V usage is TRBV24-1 and J usage is TRBJ2-1; the match to TRBD2 covers 8 bases. The V and J ends lost 2 bases and 0 bases, in that order; junction bases with no gene match: 11. Per germline, CDR1 KGHDR and CDR2 SFDVKD. The CDR3 has 19 residues. The CDR3 coding sequence is TGTGCCACCAGTGATTGGAGTCAGAAAGCGGGAGCCTCCTACAATGAGCAGTTCTTC. Its translation: CATSDWSQKAGASYNEQFF.

This chain links TRBV5-8 with TRBJ1-5, with 7 bases fitting TRBD1. Germline V gene sequence: CDR1 SGHTS, CDR2 YDEGEE. The CDR3 consists of 15 residues. V trimming: 4 bases; J trimming: 4 bases; junction bases outside the gene matches: 8. CDR3 DNA: TGTGCCAGCAGCATGGGACAGCGATATAATCAGCCCCAGCATTTT. It yields the protein CASSMGQRYNQPQHF. Together with reference TRBV5-8 and TRBJ1-5, the CDR3 gives the full variable domain: EAGVTQSPTHLIKTRGQQATLRCSPISGHTSVYWYQQALGLGLQFLLWYDEGEERNRGNFPPRFSGRQFPNYSSELNVNALELEDSALYLCASSMGQRYNQPQHFGDGTRLSIL.

The genes are TRBV5-4 and TRBJ2-2; 7 bases align to TRBD1. V gave up 4 bases and J gave up 6 bases; unmatched junction bases: 9. Germline V gene data show CDR1 as SGHNT and CDR2 as YYREEE (reference sequence). CDR3 size: 15 residues. The CDR3 region has the DNA TGTGCCAGCAGCGCACCCGGGACAGTCCCCGGGGAGCTGTTTTTT. It codes for CASSAPGTVPGELFF.

This chain joins TRBV7-3 and TRBJ2-3; perhaps TRBD2 as D (6 bases). The CDR3 has 14 residues. V was cut by 3 bases and J by 4 bases, with 11 bases left in between. Germline assignment: CDR1 SGHTA and CDR2 FQGTGA. The CDR3 here is CASSLTGLSDTQYF. The CDR3 nucleotides are TGTGCCAGCAGCTTGACCGGACTATCAGATACGCAGTATTTT.

The J gene is TRBJ1-1, the V gene TRBV19; 7 bases map to TRBD1. J lost 4 bases, V lost 0 bases, and 5 bases had no gene match. Germline loops: CDR1 LNHDA, CDR2 SQIVND (reference sequence). The CDR3 length is 15 residues. The CDR3 coding sequence is TGTGCCAGTAGTATAGAGGGCAGGGGGAGCACTGAAGCTTTCTTT. It specifies CASSIEGRGSTEAFF. Filled out from reference TRBV19 and TRBJ1-1, the complete variable domain reads DGGITQSPKYLFRKEGQNVTLSCEQNLNHDAMYWYRQDPGQGLRLIYYSQIVNDFQKGDIAEGYSVSREKKESFPLTVTSAQKNPTAFYLCASSIEGRGSTEAFFGQGTRLTVV.